The T cell receptor (beta chain) described here comes from a study of T cell responses to AZD1222 COVID-19 vaccine. TCRdb's table, derived via immunoSEQ multiplex PCR, lists solely in-frame clones and lacks some. The sample includes some 61,000 clones, roughly 87% of them seen just once. CDR1 and CDR2 from the germline V gene are MNHEY and SVGAGI. The CDR3 consists of 13 residues. V was pared by 6 bases and J by 3 bases, with 11 bases between. Of note for this clone: Its antigen is undetermined.

General study points: Compared with day 0, the breadth and depth of the Spike-specific TCR repertoire rose significantly after two doses of AZD1222. Nearly half of the spike-specific TCRs reportedly recognize variant regions that carry no mutations. Dominant CD4 TCR responses targeted spike regions 160-218 and 743-854. It should be noted that donors were predominantly white British and more often female, and clonal diversity was possibly underestimated.

This clonotype was sampled from an adult in good health. The chain joins TRBV6-5 to TRBJ1-2; possible D gene TRBD1, 5 bases. The sample in question was peripheral blood, obtained on day 0 of AZD1222 vaccination. CDR3 nucleotides: TGTGCCAGCAGGGGGGACGGATACTATGGCTACACCTTC. Its protein is CASRGDGYYGYTF.